Presented here are 22 T cell receptor beta chains from one specimen sequenced in a study of response to subunit inactivated influenza vaccine. TCRdb called the RT-PCR reads again in MiXCR, with one record for every CDR3 protein. The sample shows 700,000 to 800,000 distinct CDR3 sequences, around 18% of them seen only once. The sample here was PBMCs from blood, taken about 5 days after vaccination. Receptors originate from a man in his forties or fifties who received an inactivated influenza vaccine.

V is TRBV6-1 and J is TRBJ2-1; 8 bases align to TRBD2. This CDR3 region has 15 residues. With 6 bases clipped from V and 2 bases from J, the junction kept 6 bases outside the gene matches. Germline lookup yields CDR1 MNHNS and CDR2 SASEGT. Written as DNA, the CDR3 is TGTGCCAGCAGCCCGGGGGGGTTCACCTACAATGAGCAGTTCTTC. Translation gives CASSPGGFTYNEQFF.

This chain joins TRBV12-3 or TRBV12-4 and TRBJ1-4; D is undetermined. The CDR3 loop spans 15 amino acids. Between the trimmed V and J ends, which lost 5 bases and 0 bases, there was a span of 10 bases. CDR3 amino acids: CASSMTGTTNEKLFF. The CDR3 DNA reads TGTGCCAGCAGTATGACCGGGACAACTAATGAAAAACTGTTTTTT.

The sample holds a few counts of this clonotype. The CDR3 reads CASSLAGTQVSYEQYF. In DNA form, the CDR3 reads TGCGCCAGCAGCCTAGCCGGGACACAGGTCTCCTACGAGCAGTACTTC. The rearrangement links TRBV5-1 to TRBJ2-7, with D possibly matching TRBD1 (6 bases). This CDR3 spans 16 amino acids. V shed 4 bases and J shed 0 bases, with 17 bases lying between them. CDR1 and CDR2 (germline): SGHRS, YFSETQ.

V gene TRBV4-2 combines with J gene TRBJ2-2; TRBD2 aligns across 8 bases. Trimming at V came to 1 base and at J to 5 bases, leaving 3 bases not matched to a gene. Per the germline V gene, CDR1 is LGHNA and CDR2 is YNFKEQ. This CDR3 is built from 15 residues. The CDR3 bases are TGTGCCAGCAGCCAAGGTAGCGGGGTTACCGGGGAGCTGTTTTTT. Translated, it gives CASSQGSGVTGELFF.

The V and J genes are TRBV20-1 and TRBJ1-1; tentative D call: TRBD1 (6 bases). The CDR3 is 21 residues long. Germline CDR1 is DFQATT and CDR2 is SNEGSKA (reference sequence). Trimming removed 0 bases from V and 5 bases from J, with 34 bases in between. In DNA form, the CDR3 reads TGCAGTGCTAGAGACCCAACCCCTGGACAGATCTTCGAACTTTCTGCTACTGAAGCTTTCTTT. It encodes CSARDPTPGQIFELSATEAFF.

The J gene is TRBJ2-7, the V gene TRBV6-5; D ambiguous. V was trimmed by 0 bases and J by 0 bases, leaving 6 bases between them. The CDR3 length is 14 residues. From germline, CDR1 is MNHEY and CDR2 SVGAGI. CDR3 nucleotide sequence: TGTGCCAGCAGTTACTCTTCCAGCTCCTACGAGCAGTACTTC. It encodes CASSYSSSSYEQYF.

The rearrangement joins TRBV12-3 or TRBV12-4 to TRBJ2-1, with 10 positions matching TRBD1. J gave up 9 bases and V 5 bases, and 7 bases lay outside the gene matches. This CDR3 comprises 14 residues. CDR3 protein: CASSRDRGRGEQFF. In DNA form, the CDR3 reads TGTGCCAGCAGTCGGGACAGGGGAAGGGGTGAGCAGTTCTTC.

In its sample, this clonotype was seen a few times. V and J are TRBV7-2 and TRBJ2-3; 7 bases map to TRBD1. Germline-derived CDR1 and CDR2 are SGHTA and FQGNSA. The CDR3 spans 16 residues. V gave up 5 bases and J gave up 0 bases; unmatched junction bases: 8. CDR3: CASSQTTGSSTDTQYF. The CDR3 region has the DNA TGTGCCAGCAGCCAGACGACAGGGTCTAGCACAGATACGCAGTATTTT.

This clonotype was seen a few times. The chain employs TRBV7-6 and TRBJ1-2; D not resolved. The CDR3 extends over 16 amino acids. V lost 2 bases to trimming and J lost 6 bases, with 19 bases between them. The germline gives CDR1 SGHVS, CDR2 FNYEAQ. CDR3 sequence (DNA): TGTGCCAGCAGCTTATTTTCCGGCACATCCCTCGATGGCTACACCTTC. The encoded protein is CASSLFSGTSLDGYTF.

The sample holds a few counts of this clonotype. This chain connects TRBV4-3 to TRBJ1-5; no clear D gene. Germline CDR1 LGHNA, CDR2 YSLEER. The CDR3 extends over 15 amino acids. Trimming took 0 bases from V and 0 from J, leaving 6 bases between them. CDR3 DNA sequence: TGCGCCAGCAGCCAAGATCCCAATAGCAATCAGCCCCAGCATTTT. This gives the protein CASSQDPNSNQPQHF.

This clonotype has ten or more counts. CDR3 nucleotide sequence: TGTGCCACCAGTGATTACCGGGACAGAGACATGAATGAGCAGTTCTTC. Protein: CATSDYRDRDMNEQFF. The V call is TRBV24-1, the J call TRBJ2-1; 7 nucleotides match TRBD1. V gave up 2 bases and J gave up 7 bases; unmatched junction bases: 10. This CDR3 spans 16 amino acids. Germline V gives CDR1 KGHDR, CDR2 SFDVKD.

A few counts support this clonotype. V gene TRBV6-1 combines with J gene TRBJ2-7; 8 bases align to TRBD1. Germline CDR1 and CDR2: MNHNS and SASEGT. Trimming removed 1 base from V and 3 bases from J; junction bases left unmatched: 5. The CDR3 is 15 residues long. In DNA form, the CDR3 reads TGTGCCAGCAGTGAAGATGGGGGGACAGGCTACGAGCAGTACTTC. Protein product: CASSEDGGTGYEQYF.

This clonotype showed up many times. V is TRBV29-1 and J is TRBJ1-3; D unclear. CDR1 is SQVTM, CDR2 ANQGSEA, per germline. There are 12 residues in the CDR3. Trimming took off 7 bases at V and 9 bases at J, with 16 bases between the two ends. The CDR3: CSATPALGTIYF. The DNA for the CDR3 is TGCAGCGCCACGCCCGCTCTGGGCACCATATATTTT. Using reference TRBV29-1 and TRBJ1-3 for the parts outside the CDR3, the full variable domain is SAVISQKPSRDICQRGTSLTIQCQVDSQVTMMFWYRQQPGQSLTLIATANQGSEATYESGFVIDKFPISRPNLTFSTLTVSNMSPEDSSIYLCSATPALGTIYFGEGSWLTVV.

In this sample, this clonotype turned up many times. The chain uses TRBV27 and TRBJ2-7; D gene uncertain. The CDR3 runs 15 residues. Per germline, CDR1 MNHEY and CDR2 SMNVEV (reference sequence). V lost 0 bases and J 0 bases, leaving 9 bases between the germline ends. The CDR3: CASSLSARISYEQYF. CDR3 in DNA: TGTGCCAGCAGTTTATCTGCCAGGATCTCCTACGAGCAGTACTTC.

This rearrangement joins TRBV5-1 to TRBJ2-7; D tentatively fits TRBD1 or TRBD2 (6 bases each). V was cut by 3 bases and J by 6 bases, with 16 bases left in between. The CDR3 covers 14 residues. Germline-derived CDR1 and CDR2 are SGHRS and YFSETQ. The CDR3 DNA is TGCGCCAGCAGCTGGGTCGGGGGCCCCCCCGAGCAGTACTTC. The encoded protein is CASSWVGGPPEQYF. Full variable domain (outside the CDR3, taken from reference TRBV5-1 and TRBJ2-7): KAGVTQTPRYLIKTRGQQVTLSCSPISGHRSVSWYQQTPGQGLQFLFEYFSETQRNKGNFPGRFSGRQFSNSRSEMNVSTLELGDSALYLCASSWVGGPPEQYFGPGTRLTVT.

This clonotype was detected a few times. The chain has TRBV5-6 and TRBJ2-1, with TRBD2 matching over 8 bases. From germline, CDR1 is SGHDT and CDR2 YYEEEE. With 0 bases clipped from V and 5 bases from J, the junction kept 10 bases outside the gene matches. This CDR3 is 17 amino acids long. The CDR3 spells CASSLVTGGLDDNEQFF. The CDR3 DNA reads TGTGCCAGCAGCTTGGTGACGGGGGGGCTTGACGACAATGAGCAGTTCTTC.

The J gene is TRBJ1-1, the V gene TRBV9; no clear D gene. V was cut by 0 bases and J by 1 base, with 10 bases left in between. The CDR3 totals 15 residues. Germline values: CDR1 SGDLS, CDR2 YYNGEE. Here the CDR3 reads CASSVGLGKNTEAFF. CDR3 nucleotide sequence: TGTGCCAGCAGCGTAGGCCTGGGCAAGAACACTGAAGCTTTCTTT.

The V gene is TRBV3-1, the J gene TRBJ2-1, with TRBD2 identical over 7 bases. CDR3 length equals 15 residues. Germline V gene data show CDR1 as LGHDT and CDR2 as YNNKEL (reference sequence). V was pared by 11 bases and J by 4 bases, with 14 bases of the junction left unmatched. The CDR3 sequence is CASCNQRDTYNEQFF. The CDR3 DNA follows: TGTGCCTCCTGCAACCAGCGGGATACTTACAATGAGCAGTTCTTC.

The chain combines TRBV4-3 with TRBJ2-3, with D tentatively TRBD1 (5 bases). V lost 3 bases and J 8 bases, leaving 12 bases between the germline ends. Germline CDR1 reads LGHNA; CDR2 reads YSLEER. The CDR3 spans 13 residues. Written as DNA, the CDR3 is TGCGCCAGCAGCCAGAAGAAGGGGATTACGCAGTATTTT. Translation gives CASSQKKGITQYF.

This clonotype appeared a few times. The chain combines TRBV11-2 with TRBJ2-1; 7 nucleotides agree with TRBD2. V trimming: 5 bases; J trimming: 8 bases; junction bases outside the gene matches: 12. This CDR3 has 15 amino acids. CDR1 SGHAT and CDR2 FQNNGV come from the germline V gene. The CDR3 is CASSRIVGGRDEQFF. CDR3 bases: TGTGCCAGCAGCCGCATAGTGGGAGGGCGGGATGAGCAGTTCTTC.

V and J are TRBV3-1 and TRBJ2-7; 12 bases are a match to TRBD2. The CDR3 runs 16 residues. J lost 8 bases, V lost 3 bases, and 11 bases had no gene match. Germline V gene data show CDR1 as LGHDT and CDR2 as YNNKEL (reference sequence). The CDR3 nucleotides read TGTGCCAGCAGCCACGGATCTAGCGGGGGGGCTTTCAAGCAGTACTTC. This gives the protein CASSHGSSGGAFKQYF.

Ten or more counts support this clonotype. The chain combines TRBV13 with TRBJ2-3; tentative D call: TRBD2 (5 bases). The V and J ends lost 4 bases and 1 base respectively, with 12 bases between them. The CDR3 runs to 15 residues. The V gene's germline CDR1 is PRHDT and CDR2 FYEKMQ (reference sequence). As DNA, the CDR3 is TGTGCCAGCAGCTCTACGGGAAAAGGCACAGATACGCAGTATTTT. It is translated as CASSSTGKGTDTQYF. The variable domain in full, with the rest retrieved from reference TRBV13 and TRBJ2-3, is AAGVIQSPRHLIKEKRETATLKCYPIPRHDTVYWYQQGPGQDPQFLISFYEKMQSDKGSIPDRFSAQQFSDYHSELNMSSLELGDSALYFCASSSTGKGTDTQYFGPGTRLTVL.